This is a list of T cell receptor beta chains from one sample in a study of T cell repertoires in cytomegalovirus infection. A single record per CDR3 protein comes from TCRdb applying MiXCR to the reads. Of around 740,000 distinct CDR3 sequences in the sample, roughly a third were seen once. Sequenced: PBMCs. These receptors came from a human donor in good health (CMV status not recorded). Some clones in this sample may be carry-over from other donors' samples. Both conserved end residues are part of each CDR3. D genes are given only for firm matches. The size of a clone is reported for some rows only, either as once, few or many, or as a class for expanded clones.

J gene,clone size,D gene,V gene,CDR3 protein,CDR3 DNA
TRBJ2-1,.,TRBD2,TRBV28,CASRATSERYNEQFF,TGTGCCAGCAGGGCTACTAGCGAGAGATACAATGAGCAGTTCTTC
TRBJ2-3,many,.,TRBV7-2,CASSLAGQFTDTQYF,TGTGCCAGCAGCTTAGCGGGACAATTCACAGATACGCAGTATTTT
TRBJ2-7,.,.,TRBV5-5,CASSLGRSNSYEQYF,TGTGCCAGCAGCTTGGGAAGGTCTAACTCCTACGAGCAGTACTTC
TRBJ1-2,once,.,TRBV12-3/TRBV12-4,CASTPGDRYYGYTF,TGTGCCAGCACCCCGGGGGATAGATACTATGGCTACACCTTC
TRBJ1-2,.,.,TRBV28,CASRTSQGSYTF,TGTGCCAGCCGTACCTCACAGGGTAGCTACACCTTC
TRBJ2-7,.,TRBD1,TRBV12-3/TRBV12-4,CASSDRGTGNPEQYF,TGTGCCAGCAGTGACCGTGGGACAGGGAACCCCGAGCAGTACTTC
TRBJ1-1,.,TRBD1,TRBV10-3,CAIRGDRENTEAFF,TGTGCCATCAGGGGGGACAGGGAGAACACTGAAGCTTTCTTT
TRBJ2-4,.,TRBD1,TRBV28,CASSWTGGENIQYF,TGTGCCAGCAGTTGGACAGGGGGCGAAAACATTCAGTACTTC
TRBJ2-7,.,TRBD2,TRBV12-3/TRBV12-4,CASSLLGGRAEQYF,TGTGCCAGCAGTTTACTTGGCGGGAGAGCCGAGCAGTACTTC
TRBJ2-7,few,.,TRBV7-6,CASSTRSDSYEQYF,TGTGCCAGCAGCACTCGAAGCGACTCCTACGAGCAGTACTTC
TRBJ2-1,.,.,TRBV28,CASTVPGAINEQFF,TGTGCCAGCACCGTACCGGGGGCTATCAATGAGCAGTTCTTC
TRBJ2-3,many,TRBD1,TRBV6-1,CASGTGGSTDTQYF,TGTGCCAGCGGGACAGGGGGCTCGACAGATACGCAGTATTTT
TRBJ2-1,many,.,TRBV7-2,CASSLTYAGRNEQFF,TGTGCCAGCAGCTTAACGTACGCGGGTAGGAATGAGCAGTTCTTC
TRBJ1-2,few,.,TRBV15,CATSRSYYGYTF,TGTGCCACCAGCAGATCCTATTATGGCTACACCTTC
TRBJ1-2,few,.,TRBV7-2,CASSLVIGYGYGYTF,TGTGCCAGCAGCTTAGTTATAGGGTACGGCTATGGCTACACCTTC
TRBJ1-5,.,.,TRBV19,CASSIVEDSNQPQHF,TGTGCCAGTAGTATAGTGGAGGATAGCAATCAGCCCCAGCATTTT
TRBJ2-1,few,TRBD1,TRBV7-2,CASSRTGVSYNEQFF,TGTGCCAGCAGCCGGACAGGGGTTTCCTACAATGAGCAGTTCTTC
TRBJ2-5,.,.,TRBV5-4,CASRQGGAGETQYF,TGTGCCAGCAGACAGGGCGGGGCCGGGGAGACCCAGTACTTC
TRBJ1-2,few,.,TRBV28,CASKVGTTYGYTF,TGTGCCAGCAAAGTTGGGACAACGTATGGCTACACCTTC
TRBJ2-7,.,TRBD2,TRBV27,CASSPIAGGLYEQYF,TGTGCCAGCAGTCCCATAGCGGGAGGGCTCTACGAGCAGTACTTC
TRBJ1-1,.,.,TRBV28,CASQSSGANTEAFF,TGTGCCAGTCAGAGCTCCGGGGCAAACACTGAAGCTTTCTTT
TRBJ1-2,.,.,TRBV7-6,CASSSAGDISHGYTF,TGTGCCAGCAGCTCTGCCGGGGACATAAGCCATGGCTACACCTTC
TRBJ1-5,.,TRBD1,TRBV11-2,CASSLGGDSQPQHF,TGTGCCAGCAGCTTAGGGGGGGACAGTCAACCCCAGCATTTT
TRBJ1-1,few,.,TRBV12-3/TRBV12-4,CASRFGVLNTEAFF,TGTGCCAGCCGATTTGGGGTGTTAAACACTGAAGCTTTCTTT
TRBJ1-2,.,TRBD1,TRBV6-5,CASSTLKGASYGYTF,TGTGCCAGCAGTACTCTAAAGGGGGCGAGCTATGGCTACACCTTC
TRBJ2-5,.,.,TRBV5-5,CASSFDWRQETQYF,TGTGCCAGCAGCTTTGACTGGCGCCAAGAGACCCAGTACTTC
TRBJ2-1,.,TRBD2,TRBV29-1,CSVYISGINEQFF,TGCAGCGTTTATATTAGCGGGATCAATGAGCAGTTCTTC